Detailed here is one T cell receptor (beta chain). Its antigen is not known. This may stem from a read error, because a much larger clone lies one nucleotide away. Amplified regions were TCR beta CDR3 sequences from RNA transcripts. HTBI primers were the set used in a first-round RT-PCR of the TCR CDR3. TCRdb independently ran MiXCR on the multiplex PCR reads; one entry per CDR3 protein. Here the sample spans 350,000 to 450,000 distinct CDR3 sequences, roughly 17% being singletons. The data were obtained in a study of T cells in Graves' hyperthyroidism and ophthalmopathy. The study, taken as a whole, reports: Within blood appeared most thyroid clonotypes that had expanded above 0.001.

CDR3 length: 13 amino acids. Trimming took 6 bases from V and 0 from J; bases not matched to a gene: 2. Germline V lookup: CDR1 SGHTA, CDR2 FQGTGA. Investigators excluded patients with uncontrolled infection, other autoimmune disease, pregnancy or lactation. Predating any ophthalmopathy symptoms, the blood sample was taken at first hyperthyroidism diagnosis. Fresh peripheral blood, roughly 9.3 ml, was the source of the PBMCs. The source is a woman in her 30s with Graves' hyperthyroidism that later progressed to Graves' ophthalmopathy. This chain connects TRBV7-3 to TRBJ2-7; 7 bases align to TRBD2. The material sequenced was blood. The chain's CDR3 is CASSKRDSYEQYF. CDR3 coding DNA: TGTGCCAGCAGTAAGCGGGACTCCTACGAGCAGTACTTC.